This T cell receptor (beta chain) was retrieved from a study of T cell repertoires in cytomegalovirus infection. As for the study in general: The public TCR beta signatures pointed to both CMV infection and matching HLA type.

Each CDR3 protein gets one entry after TCRdb re-called the reads with MiXCR. The sample shows 150,000 or so distinct CDR3 sequences, about 6.1% of them seen only once. This clonotype was counted ten times or more. The antigen remains undetermined. A junction boundary mismatches the germline segment, possibly from a read error. Regarding the study as a whole: HLA-C-restricted CMV-specific TCR beta clonotypes were dominant in the ex vivo response. CMV carriers having the relevant HLA were flagged by cumulative public TCR beta family frequency.

The CDR3 has 14 amino acids. Germline assignment: CDR1 SQVTM and CDR2 ANQGSEA. V usage is TRBV29-1 and J usage is TRBJ2-4, with unresolved D. The sample comprised PBMCs. This clonotype was sampled from a human donor in good health (CMV status not recorded). Some clones in this sample may be carry-over from other donors' samples. As DNA, the CDR3 is TGCAGCGTCGAAGTTGGAGTGTTCAAAAACATTCAGTACTTC. Its protein is CSVEVGVFKNIQYF.